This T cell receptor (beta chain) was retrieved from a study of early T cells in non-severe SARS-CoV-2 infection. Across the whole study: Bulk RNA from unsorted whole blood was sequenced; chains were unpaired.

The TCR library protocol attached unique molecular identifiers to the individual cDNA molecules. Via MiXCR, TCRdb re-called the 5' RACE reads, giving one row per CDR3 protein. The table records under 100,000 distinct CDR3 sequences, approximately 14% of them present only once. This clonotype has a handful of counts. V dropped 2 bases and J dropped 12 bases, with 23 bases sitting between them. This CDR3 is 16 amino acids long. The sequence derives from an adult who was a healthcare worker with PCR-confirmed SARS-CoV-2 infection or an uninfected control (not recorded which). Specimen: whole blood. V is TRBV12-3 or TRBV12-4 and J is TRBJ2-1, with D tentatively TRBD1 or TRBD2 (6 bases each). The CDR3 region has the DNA TGTGCCAGCAGTTTAAGGGGGGACCAGGAATCCAGTGTGCAGTTCTTC. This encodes CASSLRGDQESSVQFF.